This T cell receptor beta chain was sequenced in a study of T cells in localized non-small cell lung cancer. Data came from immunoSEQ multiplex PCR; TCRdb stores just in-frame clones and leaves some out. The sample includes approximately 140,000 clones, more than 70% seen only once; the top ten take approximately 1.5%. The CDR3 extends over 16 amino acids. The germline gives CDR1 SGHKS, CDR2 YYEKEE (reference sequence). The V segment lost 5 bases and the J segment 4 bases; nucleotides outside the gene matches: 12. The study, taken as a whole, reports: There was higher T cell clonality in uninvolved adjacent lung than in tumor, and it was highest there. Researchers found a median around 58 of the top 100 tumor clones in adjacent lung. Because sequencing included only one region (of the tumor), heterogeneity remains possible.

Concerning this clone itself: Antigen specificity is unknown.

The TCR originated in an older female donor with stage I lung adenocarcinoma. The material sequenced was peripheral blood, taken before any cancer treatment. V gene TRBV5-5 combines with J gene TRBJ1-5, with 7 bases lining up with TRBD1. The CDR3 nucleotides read TGTGCCAGCAGTTCTACAGGGGTGATTCGGAATCAGCCCCAGCATTTT. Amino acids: CASSSTGVIRNQPQHF.